This is a list of T cell receptor beta chains from one sample in a study of blood T cell repertoires in COVID-19. Sequencing was performed with immunoSEQ multiplex PCR; in TCRdb, only in-frame clones are kept and a portion is missing. Among about 64,000 clones, nearly 90% were seen once, and the ten largest hold 3.9%. Source material: peripheral blood. Every receptor here comes from a man in his 70s with acute or convalescent COVID-19. CDR3s include the opening cysteine and the closing phenylalanine or tryptophan. A D gene is named only where the DNA matches it firmly. The size of a clone is reported for some rows only, either as once, few or many, or as a class for expanded clones.

d_call	v_call	j_call	clone_size	cdr3_aa	cdr3_nt
NA	TRBV5-5	TRBJ2-2	NA	CASSFDGGPGELFF	TGTGCCAGCAGCTTTGACGGAGGCCCCGGGGAGCTGTTTTTT
TRBD1	TRBV19	TRBJ1-2	NA	CASSRTGGDYGYTF	TGTGCCAGTAGTAGGACAGGGGGAGACTATGGCTACACCTTC
NA	TRBV18	TRBJ2-1	once	CASSPGWYNEQFF	TGTGCCAGCTCACCAGGCTGGTACAATGAGCAGTTCTTC
TRBD1	TRBV18	TRBJ1-4	NA	CASSPQGADEKLFF	TGTGCCAGCTCACCACAGGGGGCGGATGAAAAACTGTTTTTT
TRBD1	TRBV30	TRBJ1-3	NA	CAWGEGQGGGGGNTIYF	TGTGCCTGGGGGGAGGGACAGGGGGGTGGAGGAGGAAACACCATATATTTT
TRBD2	TRBV6-1	TRBJ2-3	NA	CASSEAGLAGGSPAGTQYF	TGTGCCAGCAGTGAAGCCGGACTAGCGGGGGGCTCCCCCGCCGGTACGCAGTATTTT
TRBD2	TRBV11-3	TRBJ2-3	NA	CASSLTSGGNTDTQYF	TGTGCCAGCAGCTTGACTAGCGGGGGGAACACAGATACGCAGTATTTT
TRBD2	TRBV28	TRBJ2-3	NA	CASSFSKRGTSTDTQYF	TGTGCCAGCAGTTTCTCGAAGCGGGGAACTAGCACAGATACGCAGTATTTT
NA	TRBV5-1	TRBJ1-1	NA	CASTGKTEAFF	TGCGCCAGCACGGGGAAAACTGAAGCTTTCTTT
NA	TRBV9	TRBJ1-3	NA	CASSVGGFSGNTIYF	TGTGCCAGCAGCGTAGGAGGGTTCTCTGGAAACACCATATATTTT
NA	TRBV14	TRBJ2-5	few	CASSQTLPRAGLGETQYF	TGTGCCAGCAGCCAAACTCTCCCTCGAGCAGGGTTAGGGGAGACCCAGTACTTC
NA	TRBV7-9	TRBJ2-5	NA	CASSSAGSPETQYF	TGTGCCAGCAGCTCCGCAGGGTCCCCCGAGACCCAGTACTTC
NA	TRBV30	TRBJ1-6	NA	CAWSATENSPLHF	TGTGCCTGGAGTGCCACAGAGAATTCACCCCTCCACTTT
TRBD1	TRBV4-2	TRBJ2-1	NA	CASSQLGTVSYNEQFF	TGTGCCAGCAGCCAGTTGGGGACAGTAAGTTACAATGAGCAGTTCTTC
TRBD1	TRBV6-5	TRBJ2-7	NA	CASSYSGQVAEQYF	TGTGCCAGCAGTTACTCGGGACAGGTTGCCGAGCAGTACTTC
TRBD2	TRBV7-2	TRBJ2-7	NA	CASSLGGYSGGNRTYEQYF	TGTGCCAGCAGCTTAGGAGGGTATAGCGGGGGGAACAGGACCTACGAGCAGTACTTC
NA	TRBV6-6	TRBJ1-2	NA	CASSLGQGGYTF	TGTGCCAGCAGTCTGGGACAAGGTGGCTACACCTTC
TRBD1	TRBV6-5	TRBJ2-7	NA	CASSYSTEGATYEQYF	TGTGCCAGCAGTTACTCGACAGAGGGGGCCACCTACGAGCAGTACTTC
TRBD2	TRBV5-1	TRBJ2-3	NA	CASSFPGLAGGRTDTQYF	TGCGCCAGCAGCTTCCCGGGACTAGCGGGGGGGCGAACAGATACGCAGTATTTT
TRBD1	TRBV6-5	TRBJ1-2	NA	CASSYSGTVNYGYTF	TGTGCCAGCAGTTATTCGGGGACAGTAAACTATGGCTACACCTTC
NA	TRBV2	TRBJ2-1	NA	CASTPRSLRGYNEQFF	TGTGCCAGCACCCCAAGGAGCCTCCGGGGCTACAATGAGCAGTTCTTC
NA	TRBV19	TRBJ2-3	NA	CASRGPTRTDTQYF	TGTGCCAGCCGCGGGCCTACTCGCACAGATACGCAGTATTTT
TRBD1	TRBV15	TRBJ1-2	NA	CATSRGRTGGGYTF	TGTGCCACCAGCAGGGGTAGGACAGGCGGGGGCTACACCTTC
NA	TRBV9	TRBJ2-1	NA	CASSVGPVSYNEQFF	TGTGCCAGCAGCGTAGGTCCAGTTTCCTACAATGAGCAGTTCTTC
NA	TRBV6-2/TRBV6-3	TRBJ2-2	NA	CASSRDFDTGELFF	TGTGCCAGCAGCCGGGACTTTGACACCGGGGAGCTGTTTTTT
TRBD1	TRBV5-1	TRBJ2-7	few	CASSPGQASPYEQYF	TGCGCCAGCAGCCCCGGACAGGCCTCACCCTACGAGCAGTACTTC
NA	TRBV14	TRBJ1-1	NA	CASSQDYASGYPEAFF	TGTGCCAGCAGCCAAGATTACGCATCAGGGTACCCTGAAGCTTTCTTT
NA	TRBV7-9	TRBJ2-7	NA	CASSSYRDEQYF	TGTGCCAGCAGCTCGTACAGGGACGAGCAGTACTTC
NA	TRBV2	TRBJ1-2	NA	CASRETGGGYGYTF	TGTGCCAGCAGAGAGACCGGGGGTGGCTATGGCTACACCTTC
TRBD2	TRBV10-3	TRBJ2-5	NA	CAINPSGGGETQYF	TGTGCCATCAATCCTAGCGGGGGTGGAGAGACCCAGTACTTC
TRBD2	TRBV5-1	TRBJ2-1	NA	CASSLVAGGNYNEQFF	TGCGCCAGCAGCTTGGTTGCGGGGGGTAACTACAATGAGCAGTTCTTC
TRBD2	TRBV2	TRBJ2-3	NA	CASKRTSGGLDTQYF	TGTGCCAGCAAGAGGACTAGCGGGGGGTTAGATACGCAGTATTTT
NA	TRBV6-5	TRBJ1-5	NA	CASSPRTSNQPQHF	TGTGCCAGCAGTCCCCGGACAAGCAATCAGCCCCAGCATTTT
NA	TRBV30	TRBJ1-4	NA	CAWSVRPDEKLFF	TGTGCCTGGAGTGTACGCCCGGATGAAAAACTGTTTTTT
NA	TRBV9	TRBJ1-1	once	CASSTSGVAEAFF	TGTGCCAGCAGCACATCAGGGGTGGCTGAAGCTTTCTTT
TRBD1	TRBV25-1	TRBJ2-1	NA	CASRGSDRVSYNEQFF	TGTGCCAGCCGGGGATCGGACAGGGTTTCCTACAATGAGCAGTTCTTC
TRBD1	TRBV6-5	TRBJ1-1	NA	CASSWDRATTEAFF	TGTGCCAGCAGCTGGGACAGGGCGACCACTGAAGCTTTCTTT
NA	TRBV24-1	TRBJ2-1	few	CATSDPLSGAGNEQFF	TGTGCCACCAGTGACCCCCTTAGTGGCGCGGGAAATGAGCAGTTCTTC
NA	TRBV19	TRBJ1-1	NA	CASMGLKAEAFF	TGTGCCAGTATGGGGCTCAAGGCTGAAGCTTTCTTT
NA	TRBV30	TRBJ1-5	NA	CAWSQGHFSNQPQHF	TGTGCCTGGAGCCAGGGACACTTTAGCAATCAGCCCCAGCATTTT
NA	TRBV7-3	TRBJ2-6	NA	CASSLIPDSGANVLTF	TGTGCCAGCAGCTTAATCCCAGACTCTGGGGCCAACGTCCTGACTTTC
NA	TRBV7-2	TRBJ1-2	NA	CASSYQGLDGYTF	TGTGCCAGCAGCTATCAGGGGTTAGATGGCTACACCTTC
NA	TRBV30	TRBJ1-2	NA	CAWSRPQQGTYGYTF	TGTGCCTGGAGTCGTCCCCAACAGGGTACCTATGGCTACACCTTC
NA	TRBV3-1/TRBV3-2	TRBJ1-2	NA	CASSQEWQKTNYGYTF	TGTGCCAGCAGCCAAGAATGGCAGAAAACTAACTATGGCTACACCTTC
TRBD1	TRBV28	TRBJ1-5	NA	CASSEPGQGLSQPQHF	TGTGCCAGCAGTGAACCCGGACAGGGTTTGAGTCAGCCCCAGCATTTT
NA	TRBV9	TRBJ1-3	NA	CASSVEGGVGNTIYF	TGTGCCAGCAGCGTAGAAGGGGGAGTTGGAAACACCATATATTTT
TRBD2	TRBV19	TRBJ2-1	NA	CASTRTSVTLYNEQFF	TGTGCCAGTACTAGGACTAGCGTGACCTTATACAATGAGCAGTTCTTC
NA	TRBV24-1	TRBJ1-4	NA	CATSDGQGTNEKLFF	TGTGCCACCAGTGATGGGCAGGGTACTAATGAAAAACTGTTTTTT
NA	TRBV7-3	TRBJ2-3	NA	CASSLLGAGLTDTQYF	TGTGCCAGCAGCTTATTAGGTGCGGGCCTCACAGATACGCAGTATTTT
NA	TRBV9	TRBJ1-3	NA	CASSPQGSSGNTIYF	TGTGCCAGCAGCCCACAGGGTTCTTCTGGAAACACCATATATTTT
TRBD1	TRBV24-1	TRBJ2-1	once	CATSHGKGGFGNEQFF	TGTGCCACCAGTCACGGGAAAGGGGGCTTTGGAAATGAGCAGTTCTTC
TRBD1	TRBV14	TRBJ2-2	NA	CASSRWTGIAGELFF	TGTGCCAGCAGCCGCTGGACAGGGATAGCCGGGGAGCTGTTTTTT
NA	TRBV20-1	TRBJ2-2	NA	CSASTPGTQNTGELFF	TGCAGTGCTAGTACTCCCGGGACACAGAACACCGGGGAGCTGTTTTTT
NA	TRBV11-1	TRBJ2-4	NA	CASSLVSAGAKNIQYF	TGTGCCAGCAGCTTAGTAAGCGCAGGGGCCAAAAACATTCAGTACTTC
TRBD1	TRBV9	TRBJ1-1	NA	CASGTGGNTEAFF	TGTGCCAGCGGGACAGGGGGGAACACTGAAGCTTTCTTT